This TCR beta chain was observed in a study of metastatic and nonmetastatic thyroid tumors. Prior to thyroid surgery, none of the patients had received any treatment. Trimming cost V 5 bases and J 7 bases, with 15 bases left between them. The CDR3 contains 14 residues. CDR1 and CDR2 (germline): DFQATT, SNEGSKA (reference sequence). Study-wide results and limits: In blood and tumor, TCR beta diversity was reportedly significantly higher in malignant thyroid tumors than in benign nodules.

TCRdb re-analyzed the PCR reads through MiXCR. The sample contains approximately 20,000 clones, about a quarter of which appear only once. This clone has only a few counts. What it binds is not known. The chain joins TRBV20-1 to TRBJ1-6, with D perhaps matching TRBD1 (6 bases). The sample comprised tumor tissue. The receptor was derived from a female donor with papillary thyroid cancer or a benign thyroid nodule (not recorded which). Some clones in this sample may be carry-over from other donors' samples. CDR3 residues: CSAYLTGDNSPLHF. The CDR3 DNA follows: TGCAGTGCTTATCTGACAGGCGACAATTCACCCCTCCACTTT.